This T cell receptor (beta chain) is from a study of post-analysis software for immune sequencing data. Study-level results: Patients used about five TRBV segments, including TRBV5-6, TRBV5-1 and TRBV20-1, more often than controls.

With respect to this clonotype: The antigen is unknown. At one boundary the junction diverges from the germline segment, which might be a read error.

Unique molecular identifiers featured in each of the TCR beta cDNA libraries. MiXCR, run by TCRdb on the PCR reads, gives a single entry per CDR3 protein. The data contain 820,000 or so distinct CDR3 sequences, about 53% of them seen just once; the ten biggest clones take up 4.6%. The CDR3 is 17 residues long. The germline V gene encodes CDR1 LGHDT and CDR2 YNNKEL (reference sequence). The rearrangement links TRBV3-1 to TRBJ2-1; D uncertain. Source material: blood. The receptor was derived from a girl aged 10-17 years with multiple sclerosis. As DNA, the CDR3 is TGTGCCAGCAGTCCCGACTCCACTCCTTCCTCCGACAATGAGCAGTTCTTC. Translation gives CASSPDSTPSSDNEQFF.